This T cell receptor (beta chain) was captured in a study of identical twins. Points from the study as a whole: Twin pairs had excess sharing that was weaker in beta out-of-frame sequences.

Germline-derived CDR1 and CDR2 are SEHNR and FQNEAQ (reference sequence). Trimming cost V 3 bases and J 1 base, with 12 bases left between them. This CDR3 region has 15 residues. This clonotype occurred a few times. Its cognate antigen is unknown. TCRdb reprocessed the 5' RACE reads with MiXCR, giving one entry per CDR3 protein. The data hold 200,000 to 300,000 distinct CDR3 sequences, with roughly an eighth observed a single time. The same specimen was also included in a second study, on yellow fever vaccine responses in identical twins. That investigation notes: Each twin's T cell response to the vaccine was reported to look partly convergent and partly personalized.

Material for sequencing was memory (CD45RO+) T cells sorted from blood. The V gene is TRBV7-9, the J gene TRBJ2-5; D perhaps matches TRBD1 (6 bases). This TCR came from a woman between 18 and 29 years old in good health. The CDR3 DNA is TGTGCCAGCAGCTTTTTAGGGACAACCCAAGAGACCCAGTACTTC. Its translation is CASSFLGTTQETQYF.